This TCR beta chain appears in the sequencing data of a study of cytomegalovirus exposure and HLA in healthy donors. CDR3 length: 14 residues. V shed 8 bases, J shed 3 bases, and the junction held 6 bases outside the gene matches. From germline, CDR1 is LNHDA and CDR2 SQIVND (reference sequence). On this clone: Its target is unknown.

Vbeta (60) and Jbeta (13) primers were used in the PCR. Generated by immunoSEQ multiplex PCR, the TCRdb table keeps only in-frame clones and is missing some. The top ten clones hold 3.6% of a sample with approximately 120,000 clones, approximately 80% of them seen once. General study findings and limits: Among immune exposure information, only CMV serostatus was available. Among the CMV-associated chains, three were confirmed in vitro as specific for CMV antigens. Follow-up analysis found HLA locus-dependent TCR association rates, highest for DRB1 and lowest for HLA-C. In a later analysis, most CMV-associated TCR beta chains appeared HLA-restricted.

The source of this sequence is a man aged 35-49 years in good health and CMV-seronegative. V gene TRBV19 combines with J gene TRBJ2-3; 9 positions agree with TRBD2. The sequencing input was PBMCs. The CDR3 coding sequence is TGTGCCAGTGGGGCGGGGGGGCCTACAGATACGCAGTATTTT. This codes for CASGAGGPTDTQYF.